The rows below give T cell receptor beta chains drawn from one sample of a study of radiation and T cells in renal cell carcinoma. Here immunoSEQ multiplex PCR was the method, and the copy in TCRdb shows in-frame clones only, minus some. The profile shows approximately 65,000 clones, around 80% of them singletons. The sample here was blood, taken from a patient whose treatment included radiotherapy and nephrectomy. Source of these receptors: a man aged 55 to 70 with renal cell carcinoma. Both conserved end residues are part of each CDR3. A D gene is named only where the DNA matches it firmly. Size values are once, few and many counts, or a class for expanded clones, and some rows have none.

CDR3 protein: CASSLDRRGYTF; CDR3 DNA: TGTGCCAGCAGCCTGGACAGGAGGGGCTACACCTTC; clone size: once; J gene: TRBJ1-2; V gene: TRBV5-4; D gene: TRBD1
CDR3 protein: CASSQTLDRGDANTQYF; CDR3 DNA: TGTGCCAGCAGCCAAACCCTAGACCGAGGTGACGCTAATACGCAGTATTTT; clone size: few; J gene: TRBJ2-3; V gene: TRBV4-2; D gene: -
CDR3 protein: CASSSREGAGGNHEQFF; CDR3 DNA: TGCGCCAGCAGCTCACGGGAGGGAGCAGGGGGGAACCATGAGCAGTTCTTC; clone size: -; J gene: TRBJ2-1; V gene: TRBV5-1; D gene: -
CDR3 protein: CASSVIPTGNQETQYF; CDR3 DNA: TGTGCCAGCAGCGTTATCCCGACGGGGAACCAAGAGACCCAGTACTTC; clone size: -; J gene: TRBJ2-5; V gene: TRBV5-4; D gene: -
CDR3 protein: CASTRTGEGADGYTF; CDR3 DNA: TGTGCCAGCACCCGAACGGGGGAGGGGGCGGATGGCTACACCTTC; clone size: -; J gene: TRBJ1-2; V gene: TRBV7-9; D gene: TRBD1
CDR3 protein: CASSLGTSGGFSSYEQYF; CDR3 DNA: TGCGCCAGCAGCTTGGGAACTAGCGGGGGTTTCAGCTCCTACGAGCAGTACTTC; clone size: -; J gene: TRBJ2-7; V gene: TRBV5-1; D gene: TRBD2
CDR3 protein: CASSDAGYQPQHF; CDR3 DNA: TGTGCCAGCAGTGACGCGGGTTATCAGCCCCAGCATTTT; clone size: few; J gene: TRBJ1-5; V gene: TRBV27; D gene: -
CDR3 protein: CASGLVLVYTGQNLYNEQFF; CDR3 DNA: TGTGCTAGTGGTTTGGTACTAGTCTATACGGGACAGAACCTTTACAATGAGCAGTTCTTC; clone size: -; J gene: TRBJ2-1; V gene: TRBV12-5; D gene: TRBD1
CDR3 protein: CAISPEGTDTQYF; CDR3 DNA: TGTGCCATCAGCCCAGAGGGGACAGATACGCAGTATTTT; clone size: once; J gene: TRBJ2-3; V gene: TRBV10-3; D gene: -
CDR3 protein: CASRKGGLGYTF; CDR3 DNA: TGTGCCAGCAGAAAGGGGGGGCTTGGCTACACCTTC; clone size: -; J gene: TRBJ1-2; V gene: TRBV27; D gene: -
CDR3 protein: CASFLGDSYEQYF; CDR3 DNA: TGTGCCAGCTTTCTGGGAGATTCCTACGAGCAGTACTTC; clone size: -; J gene: TRBJ2-7; V gene: TRBV18; D gene: -
CDR3 protein: CASTERQLDYGYTF; CDR3 DNA: TGTGCCAGCACAGAACGACAGCTCGACTATGGCTACACCTTC; clone size: few; J gene: TRBJ1-2; V gene: TRBV6-1; D gene: -
CDR3 protein: CASSQGPGDQETQYF; CDR3 DNA: TGCGCCAGCAGCCAAGGTCCAGGGGATCAAGAGACCCAGTACTTC; clone size: once; J gene: TRBJ2-5; V gene: TRBV4-3; D gene: -
CDR3 protein: CASSMGVGSTDTQYF; CDR3 DNA: TGTGCCAGTAGTATGGGGGTGGGGAGCACAGATACGCAGTATTTT; clone size: -; J gene: TRBJ2-3; V gene: TRBV19; D gene: -
CDR3 protein: CASSLADSQETQYF; CDR3 DNA: TGTGCCAGCTCACTTGCGGACAGCCAAGAGACCCAGTACTTC; clone size: -; J gene: TRBJ2-5; V gene: TRBV18; D gene: -
CDR3 protein: CASSLLGQGETQYF; CDR3 DNA: TGTGCCAGCAGCTTACTGGGTCAGGGGGAGACCCAGTACTTC; clone size: -; J gene: TRBJ2-5; V gene: TRBV7-2; D gene: -
CDR3 protein: CASSSRAGGFSYNEQFF; CDR3 DNA: TGTGCCAGCAGCTCTCGAGCGGGAGGGTTCTCCTACAATGAGCAGTTCTTC; clone size: -; J gene: TRBJ2-1; V gene: TRBV11-3; D gene: TRBD2
CDR3 protein: CASSFGPWAPLHF; CDR3 DNA: TGTGCCAGCAGCTTTGGTCCGTGGGCACCCCTCCACTTT; clone size: -; J gene: TRBJ1-6; V gene: TRBV7-2; D gene: -
CDR3 protein: CSVIYRVRETQYF; CDR3 DNA: TGCAGCGTTATTTACAGGGTGAGAGAGACCCAGTACTTC; clone size: -; J gene: TRBJ2-5; V gene: TRBV29-1; D gene: -
CDR3 protein: CASSASADTQYF; CDR3 DNA: TGTGCCAGCAGCGCCTCGGCTGATACGCAGTATTTT; clone size: -; J gene: TRBJ2-3; V gene: TRBV9; D gene: -
CDR3 protein: CASSPGTGWSIGMNTEAFF; CDR3 DNA: TGCGCCAGCAGCCCCGGGACAGGGTGGAGTATTGGAATGAACACTGAAGCTTTCTTT; clone size: -; J gene: TRBJ1-1; V gene: TRBV10-1; D gene: TRBD1
CDR3 protein: CASSQGPLGVNTEAFF; CDR3 DNA: TGCGCCAGCAGCCAAGGCCCGTTGGGGGTGAACACTGAAGCTTTCTTT; clone size: -; J gene: TRBJ1-1; V gene: TRBV4-3; D gene: -
CDR3 protein: CASSLYRQGAEKLFF; CDR3 DNA: TGTGCCAGCAGTTTATATCGACAGGGTGCTGAAAAACTGTTTTTT; clone size: -; J gene: TRBJ1-4; V gene: TRBV27; D gene: TRBD1
CDR3 protein: CASSEEWNGYTF; CDR3 DNA: TGTGCCAGCAGTGAAGAATGGAATGGCTACACCTTC; clone size: once; J gene: TRBJ1-2; V gene: TRBV6-1; D gene: -
CDR3 protein: CASSPRTGHYTEAFF; CDR3 DNA: TGTGCCAGTAGTCCTCGGACAGGGCATTACACTGAAGCTTTCTTT; clone size: once; J gene: TRBJ1-1; V gene: TRBV19; D gene: TRBD1
CDR3 protein: CASTEWGGMSDTQYF; CDR3 DNA: TGTGCCAGCACCGAGTGGGGGGGGATGTCAGATACGCAGTATTTT; clone size: -; J gene: TRBJ2-3; V gene: TRBV7-2; D gene: TRBD2
CDR3 protein: CASSLMDATQQFF; CDR3 DNA: TGTGCCAGCAGTTTAATGGACGCGACCCAGCAGTTCTTC; clone size: few; J gene: TRBJ2-1; V gene: TRBV27; D gene: -
CDR3 protein: CASSPQNTGELFF; CDR3 DNA: TGTGCCAGCAGCCCACAGAACACCGGGGAGCTGTTTTTT; clone size: few; J gene: TRBJ2-2; V gene: TRBV7-3; D gene: -
CDR3 protein: CASSPLQASGNTIYF; CDR3 DNA: TGTGCCAGCTCACCTCTGCAGGCCTCTGGAAACACCATATATTTT; clone size: many; J gene: TRBJ1-3; V gene: TRBV18; D gene: -
CDR3 protein: CASSEALATYTDTQYF; CDR3 DNA: TGTGCCAGCAGTGAGGCTCTAGCAACATACACAGATACGCAGTATTTT; clone size: once; J gene: TRBJ2-3; V gene: TRBV6-1; D gene: -
CDR3 protein: CASSQVSGSVSRSSYNEQFF; CDR3 DNA: TGCGCCAGCAGCCAAGTGTCAGGAAGTGTTTCGAGGAGCTCCTACAATGAGCAGTTCTTC; clone size: -; J gene: TRBJ2-1; V gene: TRBV4-3; D gene: -
CDR3 protein: CASSLVGGANEQFF; CDR3 DNA: TGCGCCAGCAGCTTGGTCGGGGGGGCAAATGAGCAGTTCTTC; clone size: -; J gene: TRBJ2-1; V gene: TRBV5-1; D gene: TRBD2
CDR3 protein: CASSPPYGLRNTEAFF; CDR3 DNA: TGTGCCAGCTCACCACCGTATGGACTGCGCAACACTGAAGCTTTCTTT; clone size: -; J gene: TRBJ1-1; V gene: TRBV18; D gene: -
CDR3 protein: CASSAPNRGRGEKLFF; CDR3 DNA: TGTGCCAGCAGTGCCCCAAACAGGGGTCGGGGGGAAAAACTGTTTTTT; clone size: -; J gene: TRBJ1-4; V gene: TRBV27; D gene: TRBD1
CDR3 protein: CASSPRGESSGANVLTF; CDR3 DNA: TGTGCCAGCAGCCCCCGGGGGGAATCCTCTGGGGCCAACGTCCTGACTTTC; clone size: -; J gene: TRBJ2-6; V gene: TRBV7-9; D gene: TRBD2
CDR3 protein: CASSEGTSGRTKDTQYF; CDR3 DNA: TGTGCCAGCAGTGAGGGGACTAGCGGGAGGACGAAAGATACGCAGTATTTT; clone size: -; J gene: TRBJ2-3; V gene: TRBV2; D gene: TRBD2
CDR3 protein: CASSYTGQPNQPQHF; CDR3 DNA: TGTGCCAGCAGTTACACGGGACAGCCTAATCAGCCCCAGCATTTT; clone size: -; J gene: TRBJ1-5; V gene: TRBV6-5; D gene: TRBD1
CDR3 protein: CASSEIRSSEKLFF; CDR3 DNA: TGTGCCAGCAGCGAGATTAGGAGTAGTGAAAAACTGTTTTTT; clone size: once; J gene: TRBJ1-4; V gene: TRBV7-2; D gene: -
CDR3 protein: CASSPRTSGGAIKETQYF; CDR3 DNA: TGCGCCAGCAGCCCCCGGACTAGCGGGGGGGCAATCAAGGAGACCCAGTACTTC; clone size: -; J gene: TRBJ2-5; V gene: TRBV5-1; D gene: TRBD2